The table lists the clone carrying this T cell receptor beta chain with a few counts. TCRdb analysed the 5' RACE reads with MiXCR anew, one entry per CDR3 protein. The data contain around 63,000 distinct CDR3 sequences, 15% to 20% of them singletons. This sample stems from a study of T cells of healthy individuals. This TCR derives from a human donor in good health.

CDR3 nucleotides: TGTGCCAGCGCAGCCCGTGCTGGAGGGGACACTGAAGCTTTCTTT. It translates to CASAARAGGDTEAFF. The rearrangement uses TRBV2 and TRBJ1-1; D may be TRBD1 (5 bases). Deletions cut 8 bases from V and 3 bases from J, with 19 bases between. Germline V gives CDR1 SNHLY, CDR2 FYNNEI. The CDR3 runs 15 residues. Full variable domain (remainder filled in from reference TRBV2 and TRBJ1-1): EPEVTQTPSHQVTQMGQEVILRCVPISNHLYFYWYRQILGQKVEFLVSFYNNEISEKSEIFDDQFSVERPDGSNFTLKIRSTKLEDSAMYFCASAARAGGDTEAFFGQGTRLTVV.